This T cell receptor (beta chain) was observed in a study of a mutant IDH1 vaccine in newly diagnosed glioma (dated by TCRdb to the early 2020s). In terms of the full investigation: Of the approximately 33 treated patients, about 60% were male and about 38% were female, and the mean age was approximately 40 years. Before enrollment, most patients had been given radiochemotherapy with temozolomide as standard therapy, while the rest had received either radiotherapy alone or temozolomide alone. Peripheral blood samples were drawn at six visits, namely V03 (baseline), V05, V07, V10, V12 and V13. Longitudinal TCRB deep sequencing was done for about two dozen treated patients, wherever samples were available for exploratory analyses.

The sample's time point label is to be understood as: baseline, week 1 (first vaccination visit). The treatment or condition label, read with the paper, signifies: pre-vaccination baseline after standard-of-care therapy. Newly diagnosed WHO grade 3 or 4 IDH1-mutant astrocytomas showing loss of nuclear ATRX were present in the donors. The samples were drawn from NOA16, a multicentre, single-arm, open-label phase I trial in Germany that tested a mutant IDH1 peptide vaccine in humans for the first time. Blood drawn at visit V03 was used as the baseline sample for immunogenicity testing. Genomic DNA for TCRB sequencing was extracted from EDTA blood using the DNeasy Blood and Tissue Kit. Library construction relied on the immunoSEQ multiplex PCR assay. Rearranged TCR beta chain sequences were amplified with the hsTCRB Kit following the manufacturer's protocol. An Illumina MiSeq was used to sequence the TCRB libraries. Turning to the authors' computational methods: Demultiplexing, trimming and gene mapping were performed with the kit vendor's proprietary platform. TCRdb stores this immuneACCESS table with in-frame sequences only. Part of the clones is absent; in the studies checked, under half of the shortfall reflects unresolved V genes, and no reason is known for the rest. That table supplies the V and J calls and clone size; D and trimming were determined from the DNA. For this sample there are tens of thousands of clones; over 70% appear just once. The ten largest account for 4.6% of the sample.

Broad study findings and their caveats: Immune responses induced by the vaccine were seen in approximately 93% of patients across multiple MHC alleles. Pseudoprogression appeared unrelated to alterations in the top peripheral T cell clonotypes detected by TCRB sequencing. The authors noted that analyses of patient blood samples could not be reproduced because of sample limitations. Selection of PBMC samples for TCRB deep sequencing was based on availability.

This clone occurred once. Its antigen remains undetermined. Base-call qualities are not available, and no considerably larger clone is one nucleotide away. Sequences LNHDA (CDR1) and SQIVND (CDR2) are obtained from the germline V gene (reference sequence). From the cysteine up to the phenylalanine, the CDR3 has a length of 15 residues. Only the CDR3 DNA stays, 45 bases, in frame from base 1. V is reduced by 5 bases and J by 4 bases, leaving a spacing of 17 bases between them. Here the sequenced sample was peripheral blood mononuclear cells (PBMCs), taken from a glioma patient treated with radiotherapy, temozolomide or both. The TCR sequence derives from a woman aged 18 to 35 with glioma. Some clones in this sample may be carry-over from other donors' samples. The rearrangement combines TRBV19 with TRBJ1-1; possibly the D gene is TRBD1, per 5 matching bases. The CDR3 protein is CASSPGGQGVTEAFF. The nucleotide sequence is TGTGCCAGTAGTCCGGGAGGGCAGGGTGTCACTGAAGCTTTCTTT.